Sequencing of this TCR beta chain was carried out in a study of blood T cell repertoires in COVID-19. Study overall: From T cells, B-cell-depleted T cells, or PBMCs came the material, which was cDNA or gDNA.

In the authors' methods: Estimated nucleated cell counts came from reference gene primer amplification. Libraries were prepared by immunoSEQ multiplex PCR; TCRdb keeps only in-frame clonotypes and omits some of them. Clone size and V and J calls were adopted from that table, with D and trimming inferred from the DNA. The sample holds roughly 250,000 clones; around 83% are singletons and the top ten take around 0.97%. The TCR was taken from a man aged 40-49 years with acute or convalescent COVID-19. The sequenced sample consisted of peripheral blood.

CDR3 DNA sequence: TGTGCCAGCAGTTTCCGACTACCGAACACCGGGGAGCTGTTTTTT. This encodes CASSFRLPNTGELFF. This sequence joins TRBV27 and TRBJ2-2; maybe TRBD2 (5 bases). In germline, CDR1 is MNHEY, CDR2 SMNVEV (reference sequence). The CDR3 loop spans 15 amino acids. Trimming pared 3 bases from V and 0 bases from J, leaving 8 bases between.